Listed below are T cell receptor beta chains from one sample, sequenced in a study of Ad26.COV2.S vaccination and SARS-CoV-2 variants. Assay: immunoSEQ multiplex PCR; the TCRdb copy retains only in-frame clones and omits some. The data contain roughly 350,000 clones, about 86% of them singletons. Sequencing used peripheral blood, obtained in a trial of Ad26.COV2.S vaccine versus placebo. These TCRs come from a person aged 18 to 65 who received the Ad26.COV2.S COVID-19 vaccine or a placebo. Each CDR3 is given with its conserved first and last residue. The D gene is left open where the match is weak. Size values are once, few and many counts, or a class for expanded clones, and some rows have none.

TRBJ1-1 TRBV6-5 TRBD1 . CASLGTGGTEAFF TGTGCCAGCTTGGGGACAGGGGGAACTGAAGCTTTCTTT
TRBJ1-2 TRBV6-5 TRBD1 . CASSYSIPGQGHGYTF TGTGCCAGCAGTTACTCGATCCCCGGACAGGGACATGGCTACACCTTC
TRBJ1-4 TRBV5-6 . once CASSLEGAWGEKLFF TGTGCCAGCAGCCTGGAAGGGGCTTGGGGTGAAAAACTGTTTTTT
TRBJ1-4 TRBV6-5 . . CAAGQGPTNEKLFF TGTGCCGCGGGCCAGGGCCCAACTAATGAAAAACTGTTTTTT
TRBJ2-7 TRBV28 TRBD1 . CASSLTSGTGDSYEQYF TGTGCCAGCAGTTTAACTTCAGGGACAGGGGACTCCTACGAGCAGTACTTC
TRBJ2-1 TRBV3-1/TRBV3-2 . . CASSQPPANEQFF TGTGCCAGCAGCCAACCCCCAGCGAATGAGCAGTTCTTC
TRBJ1-2 TRBV10-1 TRBD1 . CASSPGQTNPDYTF TGCGCCAGCAGTCCGGGACAGACTAACCCAGACTACACCTTC
TRBJ1-6 TRBV18 . . CASSPTEGNSPLHF TGTGCCAGCTCACCGACGGAGGGGAATTCACCCCTCCACTTT
TRBJ1-1 TRBV18 . . CASSRGDTEAFF TGTGCCAGCTCACGGGGGGACACTGAAGCTTTCTTT
TRBJ1-1 TRBV19 . . CASSLPAGGAVTNTEAFF TGTGCCAGTAGTCTACCCGCCGGGGGGGCCGTCACGAACACTGAAGCTTTCTTT
TRBJ1-4 TRBV5-6 . once CASSLRQANEKLFF TGTGCCAGCAGCCTGCGACAGGCTAATGAAAAACTGTTTTTT
TRBJ2-3 TRBV28 . . CASSPLLRESTDTQYF TGTGCCAGCAGTCCCCTCCTCAGGGAAAGCACAGATACGCAGTATTTT
TRBJ1-1 TRBV11-2 . . CASSLDSSGVGTEAFF TGTGCCAGCAGCTTAGATTCATCCGGGGTGGGTACTGAAGCTTTCTTT
TRBJ1-5 TRBV28 . many CASSIEGSQPQHF TGTGCCAGCAGTATCGAGGGGTCGCAGCCCCAGCATTTT
TRBJ1-2 TRBV5-6 . . CASSTREDGYTF TGTGCCAGCAGTACCAGGGAGGATGGCTACACCTTC
TRBJ1-5 TRBV19 . few CASTPFSNQPQHF TGTGCCAGTACTCCCTTTAGCAATCAGCCCCAGCATTTT
TRBJ2-5 TRBV2 . . CASRTRWGAQETQYF TGTGCCAGCAGGACCAGGTGGGGGGCGCAGGAGACCCAGTACTTC
TRBJ1-1 TRBV11-1 . . CASSFQVNTEAFF TGTGCCAGCAGCTTCCAAGTGAACACTGAAGCTTTCTTT
TRBJ2-2 TRBV28 TRBD2 . CASSFLAGGLRGELFF TGTGCCAGCAGTTTCCTAGCGGGAGGTTTGAGGGGGGAGCTGTTTTTT
TRBJ1-4 TRBV2 TRBD1 . CASSTDRGNEKLFF TGTGCCAGCAGTACAGACAGGGGCAATGAAAAACTGTTTTTT
TRBJ1-2 TRBV10-3 . . CASAGARGYTF TGTGCCTCGGCGGGCGCGAGGGGCTACACCTTC
TRBJ2-5 TRBV5-4 TRBD2 . CASSLVAGVGETQYF TGTGCCAGCAGCTTGGTAGCGGGAGTGGGAGAGACCCAGTACTTC
TRBJ1-1 TRBV12-3/TRBV12-4 . few CASRPGASLEAFF TGTGCCAGCAGGCCAGGGGCTTCCCTTGAAGCTTTCTTT
TRBJ2-3 TRBV5-1 TRBD1 . CASSATGQPTDTQYF TGCGCCAGCAGCGCAACGGGACAGCCCACAGATACGCAGTATTTT
TRBJ1-2 TRBV28 . . CASSPPRRNLGGYTF TGTGCCAGCAGCCCCCCGAGAAGGAACCTAGGTGGCTACACCTTC
TRBJ1-4 TRBV2 TRBD1 . CASGWTDTPRGDEKLFF TGTGCCAGCGGCTGGACAGACACCCCCAGGGGGGATGAAAAACTGTTTTTT
TRBJ1-2 TRBV28 . . CASSFLDRTSSYGYTF TGTGCCAGCAGCTTTCTGGACAGAACTTCGTCCTATGGCTACACCTTC
TRBJ2-3 TRBV7-9 TRBD1 . CASSWGQGFTDTQYF TGTGCCAGCAGCTGGGGACAGGGATTCACAGATACGCAGTATTTT
TRBJ1-5 TRBV6-2/TRBV6-3 . . CASGWVLSNQPQHF TGTGCCAGCGGTTGGGTCCTTAGCAATCAGCCCCAGCATTTT
TRBJ2-3 TRBV10-2 TRBD2 . CASSFLTAGARDTQYF TGCGCCAGCAGTTTCCTAACAGCGGGGGCTAGGGATACGCAGTATTTT
TRBJ2-3 TRBV5-4 TRBD2 . CASSPSGKTDTQYF TGTGCCAGCAGCCCTAGCGGGAAAACAGATACGCAGTATTTT
TRBJ1-4 TRBV5-1 . few CASSLAPRAIGDEKLFF TGCGCCAGCAGCTTGGCGCCCAGGGCGATTGGGGATGAAAAACTGTTTTTT
TRBJ1-1 TRBV10-3 . . CAIRGQATGNTEAFF TGTGCCATCAGAGGTCAGGCCACTGGCAACACTGAAGCTTTCTTT
TRBJ1-2 TRBV6-5 . . CASRGSPANYGYTF TGTGCCAGCAGGGGGTCCCCAGCTAACTATGGCTACACCTTC
TRBJ1-6 TRBV5-1 . . CASSLQGDNSPLHF TGCGCCAGCAGCTTGCAGGGCGATAATTCACCCCTCCACTTT
TRBJ2-3 TRBV20-1 . . CSAIDPYSLTDTQYF TGCAGTGCTATTGACCCCTACTCACTCACAGATACGCAGTATTTT
TRBJ1-5 TRBV6-6 . once CASSLTGQPQHF TGTGCCAGCAGTTTGACGGGGCAGCCCCAGCATTTT
TRBJ2-7 TRBV19 . . CASSTSYQGRPLYEQYF TGTGCCAGTAGTACCTCCTACCAAGGGCGACCTCTCTACGAGCAGTACTTC
TRBJ2-5 TRBV2 . . CASSPYGNQETQYF TGTGCCAGCAGTCCATACGGGAACCAAGAGACCCAGTACTTC
TRBJ1-4 TRBV5-1 TRBD1 . CASARTGPNEKLFF TGCGCCAGCGCAAGGACAGGCCCTAATGAAAAACTGTTTTTT
TRBJ2-1 TRBV5-1 TRBD1 . CASTGQGVNEQFF TGCGCCAGCACCGGACAGGGCGTCAATGAGCAGTTCTTC
TRBJ2-1 TRBV11-2 TRBD2 once CASSTLKGAGGNNEQFF TGTGCCAGCAGCACATTAAAGGGAGCGGGGGGAAACAATGAGCAGTTCTTC
TRBJ2-1 TRBV4-3 TRBD2 . CASSQDPASGRLSSYNEQFF TGCGCCAGCAGCCAAGATCCGGCTAGCGGGCGACTCAGCTCCTACAATGAGCAGTTCTTC
TRBJ1-1 TRBV19 . . CASSLGESDTEAFF TGTGCCAGTAGTCTAGGGGAAAGCGACACTGAAGCTTTCTTT
TRBJ1-5 TRBV12-3/TRBV12-4 . . CASSLTPQPQHF TGTGCCAGCAGTTTAACCCCCCAGCCCCAGCATTTT
TRBJ1-1 TRBV7-2 . . CASSLGQLNTEAFF TGTGCCAGCAGCTTAGGACAGTTGAACACTGAAGCTTTCTTT